The next 13 T cell receptor beta chains were all read from a single sample in a study of blood T cells in healthy people across ages. Next came a second PCR, run for about 6 to 12 cycles, which used a sample-barcoded 5' primer along with a J-beta primer mix. One entry per CDR3 protein, called by TCRdb with MiXCR from the 5' RACE reads. This sample has hundreds of thousands of distinct CDR3 sequences, with approximately 52% found just once. The sequenced sample consisted of blood. The receptors originated from a woman aged 80 or over in good health.

The V gene is TRBV6-6, the J gene TRBJ2-1, with 8 bases lining up with TRBD1. Germline CDR1 is MNHNY and CDR2 is SVGAGI (reference sequence). CDR3 length: 15 amino acids. V shed 5 bases, J shed 3 bases, and the junction held 6 bases outside the gene matches. The CDR3 here is CASSASGTGYNEQFF. The CDR3 DNA reads as TGTGCCAGCAGTGCATCCGGGACAGGCTACAATGAGCAGTTCTTC.

The rearrangement uses TRBV3-1 and TRBJ2-2, with a possible D match to TRBD1 (6 bases). The ends were cut back, 4 bases at V and 1 base at J, with 13 bases in the middle. The CDR3 spans 16 residues. Germline loops: CDR1 LGHDT, CDR2 YNNKEL (reference sequence). The CDR3 DNA is TGTGCCAGCAGCCCCCGGGCAGGGGTGAACACCGGGGAGCTGTTTTTT. Translated, it gives CASSPRAGVNTGELFF.

The V gene is TRBV4-3, the J gene TRBJ1-2, with no clear D. Trimming pared 0 bases from V and 2 bases from J, leaving 1 base between. CDR3 size: 12 residues. Germline V gene data show CDR1 as LGHNA and CDR2 as YSLEER. CDR3 nucleotide sequence: TGCGCCAGCAGCCAAGAGAACTATGGCTACACCTTC. Protein: CASSQENYGYTF.

The chain has TRBV7-2 and TRBJ2-1; D uncertain. Germline V gene lookup returns CDR1 SGHTA and CDR2 FQGNSA. Trimming cost V 5 bases and J 4 bases, with 12 bases left between them. There are 14 residues in the CDR3. CDR3 DNA: TGTGCCAGCAGCCCTTCTCTCGGGTACAATGAGCAGTTCTTC. As protein: CASSPSLGYNEQFF.

V and J are TRBV6-5 and TRBJ2-4, with 9 bases aligning to TRBD1. There are 15 residues in the CDR3. The germline CDR1 and CDR2 sequences are MNHEY and SVGAGI. V shed 0 bases, J shed 6 bases, and the junction held 3 bases outside the gene matches. As DNA, the CDR3 is TGTGCCAGCAGTTACTCGACACAGGGGGCAAACATTCAGTACTTC. Encoded protein: CASSYSTQGANIQYF.

This clonotype came up many times. The CDR3: CASSLRLSGSEQFF. In nucleotides, the CDR3 is TGTGCCAGCAGTTTAAGGCTGAGCGGCAGTGAGCAGTTCTTC. This chain joins TRBV12-3 or TRBV12-4 and TRBJ2-1; D is perhaps TRBD2 (5 bases). This CDR3 contains 14 residues. Trimming removed 2 bases from V and 9 bases from J, with 14 bases in between.

On this clonotype: The junction does not match germline at one end; this may be a read error. The chain employs TRBV12-3 or TRBV12-4 and TRBJ2-3; no clear D gene. The CDR3 runs to 14 residues. In DNA form, the CDR3 reads TGTGCCAGCAGTCCCAGAGTCAGAGCAGATGCGCAGTATTTT. The encoded protein is CASSPRVRADAQYF.

This chain joins TRBV5-1 and TRBJ2-2; 8 nucleotides agree with TRBD1. This CDR3 spans 15 amino acids. CDR1 and CDR2 from the germline V gene are SGHRS and YFSETQ. With 5 bases clipped from V and 7 bases from J, the junction kept 10 bases outside the gene matches. This CDR3 reads CASRGTGRTVGELFF. DNA for the CDR3: TGCGCCAGCAGGGGGACAGGTCGAACTGTCGGGGAGCTGTTTTTT.

J is TRBJ2-1 and V is TRBV7-3, with D unclear. V dropped 2 bases and J dropped 5 bases, with 7 bases sitting between them. The CDR3 loop spans 13 amino acids. CDR1 SGHTA and CDR2 FQGTGA come from the germline V gene. As DNA, the CDR3 is TGTGCCAGCAGCTTAGACACTAACAATGAGCAGTTCTTC. Translation gives CASSLDTNNEQFF.

This chain uses TRBV12-3 or TRBV12-4 with TRBJ2-3; no definite D call. The CDR3 has 12 amino acids. The germline V and J ends were trimmed by 2 bases and 9 bases, with 9 bases remaining between them. The chain's CDR3 is CASSLLPQTQYF. In nucleotides, the CDR3 is TGTGCCAGCAGTTTACTGCCTCAGACGCAGTATTTT.

The genes are TRBV3-1 and TRBJ2-5; TRBD2 aligns across 13 bases. Germline V gene sequence: CDR1 LGHDT, CDR2 YNNKEL (reference sequence). After removal of 1 base from V and 0 bases from J, the junction contained 5 bases not matched to a gene. The CDR3 has 18 amino acids. The CDR3 region is CASSQGTSGRANQETQYF. DNA of the CDR3: TGTGCCAGCAGCCAAGGTACTAGCGGGAGGGCCAACCAAGAGACCCAGTACTTC.

This clonotype was observed at least ten times. This sequence joins TRBV15 and TRBJ2-3; perhaps D is TRBD1 or TRBD2 (7 bases each). V was shortened by 2 bases and J by 2 bases, with 14 bases between the two germline ends. Germline values: CDR1 LNHNV, CDR2 YYDKDF (reference sequence). The CDR3 consists of 16 residues. The CDR3 DNA reads as TGTGCCACCAGCAGAAGGACAGGACTAGACACAGATACGCAGTATTTT. It encodes CATSRRTGLDTDTQYF.

This clonotype was recorded many times. This sequence joins TRBV3-1 and TRBJ2-5, with a weak D call TRBD1 (6 bases). The CDR3 runs to 19 residues. Trimming removed 1 base at V and 2 bases at J, with 23 bases between. Germline values: CDR1 LGHDT, CDR2 YNNKEL (reference sequence). The CDR3 sequence is CASSQVSRPNTGNQETQYF. CDR3 nucleotides: TGTGCCAGCAGCCAAGTTAGCCGCCCTAACACAGGGAATCAAGAGACCCAGTACTTC.